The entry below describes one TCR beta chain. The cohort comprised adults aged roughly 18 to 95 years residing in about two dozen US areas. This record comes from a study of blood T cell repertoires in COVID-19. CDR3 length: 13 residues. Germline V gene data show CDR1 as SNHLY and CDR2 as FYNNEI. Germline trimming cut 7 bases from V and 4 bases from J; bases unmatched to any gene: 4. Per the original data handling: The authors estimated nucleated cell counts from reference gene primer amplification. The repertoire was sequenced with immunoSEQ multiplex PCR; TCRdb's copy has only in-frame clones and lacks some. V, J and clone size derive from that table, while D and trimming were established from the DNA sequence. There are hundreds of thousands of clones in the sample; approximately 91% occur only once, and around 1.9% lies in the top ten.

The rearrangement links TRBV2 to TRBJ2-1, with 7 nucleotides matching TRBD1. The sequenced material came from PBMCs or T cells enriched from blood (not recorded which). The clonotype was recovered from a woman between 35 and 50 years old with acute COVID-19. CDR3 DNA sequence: TGTGCCAGCACCGTGGACAGGTACAATGAGCAGTTCTTC. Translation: CASTVDRYNEQFF.